The 20 T cell receptor beta chains given below trace back to one sample, sequenced in a study of brain metastases from non-small cell lung cancer. Sequencing used immunoSEQ multiplex PCR; TCRdb keeps in-frame clones, though not all of them. The top ten hold about 8% of the sample, which has over a thousand clones, 70% to 90% seen once. Sequencing input: tumor-adjacent normal tissue. The source of these receptors is a donor at least 40 years old with non-small cell lung cancer.

The V gene is TRBV18, the J gene TRBJ1-6; D not resolved. Germline loops: CDR1 KGHSH, CDR2 LQKENI. Trimming removed 3 bases at V and 8 bases at J, with 8 bases between. The CDR3 contains 13 residues. Here the CDR3 DNA reads TGTGCCAGCTCACCGAACAGAGATTCACCCCTCCACTTT. Translated: CASSPNRDSPLHF.

The rearrangement joins TRBV19 to TRBJ1-6; D gene uncertain. This CDR3 comprises 13 residues. V lost 4 bases to trimming and J lost 14 bases, with 15 bases between them. Germline V gene sequence: CDR1 LNHDA, CDR2 SQIVND (reference sequence). Here the CDR3 DNA reads TGTGCCAGTAGTAACCCAACCGGGATAGCCCTCCACTTT. Its translation: CASSNPTGIALHF.

The chain joins TRBV7-2 to TRBJ2-1; D is unresolved. The V gene's germline CDR1 is SGHTA and CDR2 FQGNSA. The V end was cut by 3 bases, the J end by 2 bases, with 8 bases between. CDR3 length: 14 residues. The CDR3 spells CASSFEFAYNEQFF. The DNA of the CDR3 is TGTGCCAGCAGCTTTGAATTCGCCTACAATGAGCAGTTCTTC.

The chain links TRBV3-1 (or the pseudogene TRBV3-2) to TRBJ1-3; D is uncertain. V dropped 6 bases and J dropped 11 bases, with 11 bases sitting between them. This CDR3 contains 11 residues. Germline V gene sequence: CDR1 LGHDT, CDR2 YNNKEL (reference sequence). This CDR3 is CASRKGRAIYF. In DNA form, the CDR3 reads TGTGCCAGCAGAAAAGGAAGGGCCATATATTTT.

The chain carries TRBV19 and TRBJ2-5, with D possibly being TRBD1 (6 bases). V lost 4 bases and J lost 3, with 9 bases in between. CDR1 is LNHDA, CDR2 SQIVND, per germline (reference sequence). CDR3 length equals 13 residues. The CDR3 sequence is CASSRGGKETQYF. The CDR3 nucleotides are TGTGCCAGTAGTAGAGGGGGAAAAGAGACCCAGTACTTC.

This chain joins TRBV19 and TRBJ2-4; 9 bases align to TRBD2. The CDR3 consists of 17 residues. The germline V gene encodes CDR1 LNHDA and CDR2 SQIVND (reference sequence). Unmatched junction bases numbered 16, after V lost 6 bases and J lost 7 bases. CDR3 DNA: TGTGCCAGTAGCCCCATCAGCGGGGGGCCGGCGGGGAACATTCAGTACTTC. It yields the protein CASSPISGGPAGNIQYF.

The V gene is TRBV6-5, the J gene TRBJ2-5, with no clear D. The V and J ends lost 0 bases and 2 bases respectively, with 10 bases between them. This CDR3 has 15 amino acids. Germline-derived CDR1 and CDR2 are MNHEY and SVGAGI. CDR3: CASSYSLGNQETQYF. Written as DNA, the CDR3 is TGTGCCAGCAGTTACTCGCTGGGGAATCAAGAGACCCAGTACTTC.

This chain joins TRBV27 and TRBJ1-1, with TRBD1 matching 7 bases. The CDR3 totals 13 residues. Germline assignment: CDR1 MNHEY and CDR2 SMNVEV (reference sequence). The ends lost 2 bases at V and 4 bases at J; junction bases unmatched: 1. The CDR3 DNA reads TGTGCCAGCAGTTTAGGACAGGCCACTGAAGCTTTCTTT. Translating gives CASSLGQATEAFF.

This clone was seen only once. The chain joins TRBV7-8 to TRBJ1-6; 7 positions match TRBD1. Germline CDR1 is SGHVS and CDR2 is FQNEAQ. Trimming took 7 bases from V and 7 from J; bases not matched to a gene: 4. The CDR3 is 13 residues long. Written as DNA, the CDR3 is TGTGCCAGCAAAGGGACAGAGAATTCACCCCTCCACTTT. Amino acid sequence: CASKGTENSPLHF. Drawing the rest from reference TRBV7-8 and TRBJ1-6, the complete variable domain is GAGVSQSPRYKVAKRGQDVALRCDPISGHVSLFWYQQALGQGPEFLTYFQNEAQLDKSGLPSDRFFAERPEGSVSTLKIQRTQQEDSAVYLCASKGTENSPLHFGNGTRLTVT.

This chain links TRBV5-6 with TRBJ2-3, with D unresolved. The CDR3 is 13 residues long. Germline CDR1 and CDR2: SGHDT and YYEEEE. V lost 0 bases, J lost 6 bases, and 8 bases lay in between. CDR3 in amino acids: CASSLVLADTQYF. CDR3 in DNA: TGTGCCAGCAGCTTGGTCTTGGCGGATACGCAGTATTTT.

In this sample, this clone turned up a few times. The V and J genes are TRBV9 and TRBJ2-7; 7 bases agree with TRBD1. With V trimmed by 1 base and J by 3 bases, 4 bases remained unmatched. CDR1 and CDR2 from the germline V gene are SGDLS and YYNGEE. The CDR3 has 14 amino acids. Here the CDR3 reads CASSVSGGSYEQYF. In DNA, the CDR3 is TGTGCCAGCAGCGTATCAGGGGGAAGCTACGAGCAGTACTTC.

The V gene is TRBV6-1, the J gene TRBJ1-1, with D maybe TRBD1 (6 bases). V was cut by 2 bases and J by 9 bases, with 31 bases left in between. From germline, CDR1 is MNHNS and CDR2 SASEGT. This CDR3 spans 19 amino acids. The CDR3 DNA reads TGTGCCAGCAGTGAATTGGGGACATCGTGGGGATACGACAAACGGAAAGCTTTCTTT. It is translated as CASSELGTSWGYDKRKAFF.

V gene TRBV13 combines with J gene TRBJ1-5; a possible D gene is TRBD1 (6 bases). V was trimmed by 6 bases and J by 3 bases, leaving 12 bases between them. The CDR3 loop spans 14 amino acids. Germline assignment: CDR1 PRHDT and CDR2 FYEKMQ (reference sequence). The CDR3 here is CASSFQGLNQPQHF. CDR3 nucleotide sequence: TGTGCCAGCAGTTTCCAGGGGCTCAATCAGCCCCAGCATTTT.

This clone was counted a single time. The V call is TRBV15, the J call TRBJ2-1, with TRBD2 matching over 7 bases. In germline, CDR1 is LNHNV, CDR2 YYDKDF (reference sequence). V dropped 0 bases and J dropped 5; count of bases not matched to a gene: 1. This CDR3 is 14 amino acids long. DNA of the CDR3: TGTGCCACCAGCAGAGACGGGAGGAACAATGAGCAGTTCTTC. Its protein product is CATSRDGRNNEQFF.

This clone came up once. This sequence joins TRBV11-3 and TRBJ2-2; D assignment may be TRBD1 or TRBD2 (5 bases each). Germline V gives CDR1 SGHNT, CDR2 YENEEA. V lost 5 bases and J lost 7, with 8 bases in between. The CDR3 is made up of 12 amino acids. CDR3 protein: CASSLRGGELFF. The CDR3 coding sequence is TGTGCCAGCAGCCTGAGGGGCGGGGAGCTGTTTTTT. Complete variable domain (other parts from reference TRBV11-3 and TRBJ2-2): EAGVVQSPRYKIIEKKQPVAFWCNPISGHNTLYWYLQNLGQGPELLIRYENEEAVDDSQLPKDRFSAERLKGVDSTLKIQPAELGDSAVYLCASSLRGGELFFGEGSRLTVL.

The CDR3 nucleotides are TGTGCCAGCAGTAACCCGGGGAGGCCCCACGAGCAGTACTTC. It codes for CASSNPGRPHEQYF. This chain joins TRBV6-5 and TRBJ2-7, with TRBD2 as a possible D gene (6 bases). V lost 5 bases and J lost 5, with 16 bases in between. This CDR3 has 14 residues. From germline, CDR1 is MNHEY and CDR2 SVGAGI.

V gene TRBV12-3 or TRBV12-4 combines with J gene TRBJ1-5; D unresolved. The CDR3 has 13 residues. Trimming took 3 bases from V and 6 from J, leaving 9 bases between them. Written as DNA, the CDR3 is TGTGCCAGCAGTTTTGGTGGCTTTCAGCCCCAGCATTTT. Its protein is CASSFGGFQPQHF.

The J gene is TRBJ1-1, the V gene TRBV18; no definite D call. This CDR3 is built from 17 residues. Trimming cost V 0 bases and J 7 bases, with 21 bases left between them. The germline V gene encodes CDR1 KGHSH and CDR2 LQKENI. CDR3 DNA: TGTGCCAGCTCACCACCCAGTAGTGGCCGAAAGCGCATTGAAGCTTTCTTT. Its translation is CASSPPSSGRKRIEAFF.

This chain joins TRBV7-9 and TRBJ2-5; D uncertain. The V end lost 0 bases, the J end lost 5 bases, and 13 bases lay between the germline ends. Germline V lookup: CDR1 SEHNR, CDR2 FQNEAQ (reference sequence). The CDR3 loop spans 15 amino acids. Here the CDR3 reads CASSLALGMAETQYF. The CDR3 nucleotides read TGTGCCAGCAGCTTAGCTCTAGGGATGGCGGAGACCCAGTACTTC. Full variable domain (outside the CDR3, taken from reference TRBV7-9 and TRBJ2-5): DTGVSQNPRHKITKRGQNVTFRCDPISEHNRLYWYRQTLGQGPEFLTYFQNEAQLEKSRLLSDRFSAERPKGSFSTLEIQRTEQGDSAMYLCASSLALGMAETQYFGPGTRLLVL.

This clone was observed a few times. The chain recombines TRBV6-2 or TRBV6-3 with TRBJ2-6; tentatively, D is TRBD1 or TRBD2 (6 bases each). CDR1 MNHEY and CDR2 SVGEGT come from the germline V gene. The CDR3 loop spans 17 amino acids. The ends were cut back, 6 bases at V and 1 base at J, with 16 bases in the middle. CDR3 in DNA: TGTGCCAGCAGCTGGTCGGGGGCCGTATCTGGGGCCAACGTCCTGACTTTC. Its protein is CASSWSGAVSGANVLTF.